This T cell receptor (beta chain) was captured by sequencing in a study of CD8+ T cells in alopecia areata. Study details: Those patients who were treated received oral tofacitinib, which was given at 5 to 10 mg twice daily for moderate-to-severe alopecia areata.

The authors extracted RNA and reverse transcribed it into cDNA as the sequencing template. Sequenced by immunoSEQ multiplex PCR; TCRdb stores in-frame clones only, minus some. Among 150,000 to 200,000 clones, 60% were seen once, and the ten largest hold approximately 0.97%. The CDR3 totals 15 residues. Germline trimming cut 5 bases from V and 3 bases from J; bases unmatched to any gene: 8. Germline CDR1 SGHTA, CDR2 FQGNSA. Treatment noted: oral pan-JAK inhibitor, 5-10 mg twice daily. V usage is TRBV7-2 and J usage is TRBJ2-3; 7 bases agree with TRBD2. The sequence came from a human donor with alopecia areata. This specimen was CD4+ T cells sorted from blood, taken at week 24, from a patient treated with tofacitinib. The CDR3 nucleotides read TGTGCCAGCAGCCGAGGACTAGGCGGGACAGATACGCAGTATTTT. Protein: CASSRGLGGTDTQYF.